The T cell receptor (beta chain) described here comes from a study of cytotoxic CD8 clonotypes in ibrutinib-treated CLL. General study points: Public clonotypes, found uncommonly, either contracted or stayed stable on treatment.

Sequencing was performed with immunoSEQ multiplex PCR; in TCRdb, only in-frame clones are kept and a portion is missing. The table lists fewer than 400,000 clones, about 61% of them singletons. V gave up 4 bases and J gave up 0 bases, with 10 bases separating them. Germline-derived CDR1 and CDR2 are MNHNS and SASEGT. The CDR3 is 15 residues long. Remarks on this clone: Its target is not known.

The material was PBMCs, obtained after 36 months of ibrutinib treatment. V usage is TRBV6-1 and J usage is TRBJ1-3; D unresolved. The receptor was derived from a human donor with chronic lymphocytic leukemia. The CDR3 loop is CASSVRINSGNTIYF. CDR3 DNA sequence: TGTGCCAGCAGTGTCCGCATAAACTCTGGAAACACCATATATTTT.